These 27 T cell receptor beta chains were sequenced from one sample in a study of blood T cell repertoires in COVID-19. The repertoire was sequenced with immunoSEQ multiplex PCR; TCRdb's copy has only in-frame clones and lacks some. The table shows 200,000 to 250,000 clones, with more than 70% occurring only once. Sequences were obtained from peripheral blood. The receptor set was obtained from a woman aged 60-75 years with acute or convalescent COVID-19.

The V gene is TRBV6-5, the J gene TRBJ2-3; TRBD2 agrees at 7 bases. Trimming cost V 4 bases and J 2 bases; bases outside gene matches: 9. The CDR3 length is 16 residues. Germline V lookup: CDR1 MNHEY, CDR2 SVGAGI. The CDR3 spells CASSSRGAGTTDTQYF. The CDR3 DNA is TGTGCCAGCAGTTCCCGGGGAGCGGGGACCACAGATACGCAGTATTTT.

CDR3 in amino acids: CASSQGQETYNEQFF. The CDR3 DNA is TGTGCCAGCAGCCAAGGACAGGAGACTTACAATGAGCAGTTCTTC. V usage is TRBV11-3 and J usage is TRBJ2-1; 7 bases align to TRBD1. J gave up 4 bases and V 5 bases, and 8 bases lay outside the gene matches. CDR3 length equals 15 residues. Germline lookup yields CDR1 SGHNT and CDR2 YENEEA.

To note about this clone: An end of the junction does not agree with germline; a read error may underlie this. This chain joins TRBV7-7 and TRBJ2-5; the D gene is possibly TRBD1 (7 bases). Germline CDR1 is SSHAT and CDR2 is FNYEAQ (reference sequence). The length of the CDR3 is 13 residues. CDR3 loop: CASSLGQGGTQYF. CDR3 coding DNA: TGTGCTAGCAGCTTAGGGCAGGGGGGGACCCAGTACTTC.

CDR3: CASSLGRGPNNEQFF. The CDR3 coding sequence is TGTGCCAGCAGCTTAGGTAGGGGGCCGAACAATGAGCAGTTCTTC. V usage is TRBV7-9 and J usage is TRBJ2-1, with 7 bases fitting TRBD1. Germline loops: CDR1 SEHNR, CDR2 FQNEAQ (reference sequence). The CDR3 runs 15 residues. J was trimmed by 5 bases and V by 1 base; bases with no gene match: 5. The full variable domain, in which reference TRBV7-9 and TRBJ2-1 provide the parts outside the CDR3, is DTGVSQNPRHKITKRGQNVTFRCDPISEHNRLYWYRQTLGQGPEFLTYFQNEAQLEKSRLLSDRFSAERPKGSFSTLEIQRTEQGDSAMYLCASSLGRGPNNEQFFGPGTRLTVL.

This clone appeared a single time. The rearrangement uses TRBV19 and TRBJ1-1; tentatively, D is TRBD1 (5 bases). V lost 5 bases, J lost 5 bases, and 18 bases lay in between. CDR1 and CDR2 (germline): LNHDA, SQIVND (reference sequence). This CDR3 region has 15 residues. The CDR3 reads CASSPQGGLGTEAFF. The CDR3 DNA sequence: TGTGCCAGTAGTCCGCAGGGAGGGTTGGGAACTGAAGCTTTCTTT.

The chain has TRBV29-1 and TRBJ1-1, with 7 bases lining up with TRBD1. CDR1 and CDR2 (germline): SQVTM, ANQGSEA. The CDR3 extends over 16 amino acids. V lost 4 bases and J lost 0; bases outside the gene matches: 11. The CDR3 is CSVASRDRLMNTEAFF. CDR3 DNA sequence: TGCAGCGTTGCTAGTCGGGACAGACTCATGAACACTGAAGCTTTCTTT.

The gene calls are TRBV25-1 and TRBJ1-3; TRBD1 agrees at 7 bases. The CDR3 length is 18 residues. CDR1 is MGHDK, CDR2 SYGVNS, per germline. Germline trimming cut 10 bases from V and 0 bases from J; bases unmatched to any gene: 18. The CDR3 loop is CANYAPGTVPSSGNTIYF. The CDR3 nucleotides are TGTGCCAACTACGCGCCCGGGACAGTCCCCTCCTCTGGAAACACCATATATTTT. Full variable domain (remainder filled in from reference TRBV25-1 and TRBJ1-3): EADIYQTPRYLVIGTGKKITLECSQTMGHDKMYWYQQDPGMELHLIHYSYGVNSTEKGDLSSESTVSRIRTEHFPLTLESARPSHTSQYLCANYAPGTVPSSGNTIYFGEGSWLTVV.

The rearrangement links TRBV19 to TRBJ2-1; tentative D call: TRBD2 (6 bases). The CDR3 spans 16 residues. V gave up 5 bases and J gave up 7 bases, with 21 bases separating them. Germline V CDR1 and CDR2: LNHDA, SQIVND (reference sequence). The CDR3 here is CASSPFRALGGNEQFF. The CDR3 DNA follows: TGTGCCAGTAGTCCATTCCGGGCCCTTGGGGGGAATGAGCAGTTCTTC.

The J gene is TRBJ1-1, the V gene TRBV2; D perhaps matches TRBD1 (6 bases). Trimming stripped 1 base from V and 0 bases from J, with 12 bases between. This CDR3 spans 16 amino acids. The germline V gene encodes CDR1 SNHLY and CDR2 FYNNEI. The CDR3 DNA reads as TGTGCCAGCAGTGAAGGAGGCGACAGGATGAACACTGAAGCTTTCTTT. This encodes CASSEGGDRMNTEAFF.

The CDR3 DNA follows: TGTGCCAGCAGCTGGGGACTAGCGGGGTTGAACACCGGGGAGCTGTTTTTT. The encoded protein is CASSWGLAGLNTGELFF. The V call is TRBV7-8, the J call TRBJ2-2, with TRBD2 matching 13 bases. Per germline, CDR1 SGHVS and CDR2 FQNEAQ. CDR3 size: 17 residues. V trimming: 4 bases; J trimming: 1 base; junction bases outside the gene matches: 3.

The chain employs TRBV25-1 and TRBJ1-3; D not resolved. From germline, CDR1 is MGHDK and CDR2 SYGVNS. Trimming stripped 1 base from V and 4 bases from J, with 5 bases between. The CDR3 runs 13 residues. The CDR3 nucleotides read TGTGCCAGCAGTGAATCGGGGGGAAACACCATATATTTT. This encodes CASSESGGNTIYF.

The J gene is TRBJ2-3, the V gene TRBV10-1; D is unresolved. Deletions cut 0 bases from V and 7 bases from J, with 5 bases between. Germline lookup yields CDR1 WNHNN and CDR2 SYGVQD (reference sequence). CDR3 length equals 12 residues. CDR3 protein: CASSESSHTQYF. The CDR3 bases are TGCGCCAGCAGTGAGTCCAGTCATACGCAGTATTTT.

The chain combines TRBV7-9 with TRBJ2-7, with 8 bases aligning to TRBD1. J lost 4 bases, V lost 5 bases, and 4 bases had no gene match. The CDR3 length is 13 residues. Germline loops: CDR1 SEHNR, CDR2 FQNEAQ (reference sequence). The CDR3 spells CASSVRDRYEQYF. For the CDR3, the DNA is TGTGCCAGCAGCGTGCGGGACAGGTACGAGCAGTACTTC.

The genes are TRBV3-1 (or the pseudogene TRBV3-2) and TRBJ2-3, with a weak D call TRBD2 (6 bases). Trimming pared 4 bases from V and 2 bases from J, leaving 19 bases between. The CDR3 extends over 17 amino acids. Per the germline V gene, CDR1 is LGHDT and CDR2 is YNNKEL (reference sequence). DNA of the CDR3: TGTGCCAGCAGCCCCGAAGGCCGGGAGTGTAACACAGATACGCAGTATTTT. Translation gives CASSPEGRECNTDTQYF.

The chain carries TRBV30 and TRBJ1-5, with a possible D match to TRBD1 (5 bases). This CDR3 spans 13 amino acids. Trimming cost V 0 bases and J 5 bases, with 8 bases left between them. Germline CDR1 GTSNPN, CDR2 SVGIG (reference sequence). The CDR3 spells CAWSVQGDQPQHF. The CDR3 DNA follows: TGTGCCTGGAGTGTACAAGGGGATCAGCCCCAGCATTTT.

The chain recombines TRBV19 with TRBJ1-5; perhaps TRBD1 as D (6 bases). Deletions cut 4 bases from V and 4 bases from J, with 11 bases between. CDR3 length: 14 amino acids. Germline values: CDR1 LNHDA, CDR2 SQIVND (reference sequence). CDR3 DNA: TGTGCCAGTAGTACAGGGGCGCGTAATCAGCCCCAGCATTTT. As protein: CASSTGARNQPQHF.

This chain joins TRBV9 and TRBJ1-2; D not resolved. Deletions cut 3 bases from V and 2 bases from J, with 14 bases between. CDR1 and CDR2 (germline): SGDLS, YYNGEE. The CDR3 is 15 amino acids. This chain's CDR3 is CASSGGIGRNYGYTF. In DNA, the CDR3 is TGTGCCAGCAGCGGGGGAATCGGGAGGAACTATGGCTACACCTTC. The full variable domain, with the rest looked up from reference TRBV9 and TRBJ1-2, is DSGVTQTPKHLITATGQRVTLRCSPRSGDLSVYWYQQSLDQGLQFLIQYYNGEERAKGNILERFSAQQFPDLHSELNLSSLELGDSALYFCASSGGIGRNYGYTFGSGTRLTVV.

This clone was counted only a few times. The V and J genes are TRBV6-5 and TRBJ1-5; TRBD1 is a possible D gene (5 bases). The CDR3 spans 16 residues. Trimming took off 2 bases at V and 0 bases at J, with 11 bases between the two ends. Germline loops: CDR1 MNHEY, CDR2 SVGAGI. The CDR3 region has the DNA TGTGCCAGCAGTTACGGAGGGGCAGATAGCAATCAGCCCCAGCATTTT. The encoded protein is CASSYGGADSNQPQHF.

The chain carries TRBV15 and TRBJ2-2, with D uncertain. V was clipped by 0 bases and J by 7 bases, with 9 bases between them. This CDR3 is 14 amino acids long. Per the germline V gene, CDR1 is LNHNV and CDR2 is YYDKDF (reference sequence). The CDR3 is CATSRDRVVGELFF. In DNA, the CDR3 is TGTGCCACCAGCAGAGATCGAGTGGTCGGGGAGCTGTTTTTT.

This clone was seen just once. The chain has TRBV18 and TRBJ1-3; D ambiguous. This CDR3 contains 13 residues. Trimming took off 3 bases at V and 7 bases at J, with 10 bases between the two ends. Germline values: CDR1 KGHSH, CDR2 LQKENI. The chain's CDR3 is CASSPPTRNTIYF. CDR3 nucleotide sequence: TGTGCCAGCTCACCTCCGACAAGGAACACCATATATTTT.

The genes are TRBV4-1 and TRBJ2-6, with 7 nucleotides matching TRBD2. With 4 bases clipped from V and 0 bases from J, the junction kept 9 bases outside the gene matches. The CDR3 spans 18 residues. Germline V gives CDR1 MGHRA, CDR2 YSYEKL. CDR3 in amino acids: CASSPLGRSPSGANVLTF. The CDR3 region has the DNA TGCGCCAGCAGCCCTCTCGGGAGGTCCCCCTCTGGGGCCAACGTCCTGACTTTC.

V is TRBV10-3 and J is TRBJ2-7, with 7 bases aligning to TRBD1. The CDR3 sequence is 15 residues long. CDR1 ENHRY and CDR2 SYGVKD come from the germline V gene. The ends lost 2 bases at V and 3 bases at J; junction bases unmatched: 7. The CDR3 reads CAISEARGSLYEQYF. The CDR3 region has the DNA TGTGCCATCAGTGAGGCCAGGGGGAGTCTCTACGAGCAGTACTTC.

V usage is TRBV5-6 and J usage is TRBJ1-2; TRBD1 might be the D (5 bases). Germline V gives CDR1 SGHDT, CDR2 YYEEEE. This CDR3 has 14 residues. The V end lost 2 bases, the J end lost 8 bases, and 16 bases lay between the germline ends. CDR3 nucleotides: TGTGCCAGCAGCTTTTCTAAGGGGCTTGGGGGCTACACCTTC. Residues: CASSFSKGLGGYTF.

The chain couples TRBV14 to TRBJ2-3, with TRBD1 identical over 7 bases. The CDR3 has 13 residues. V shed 8 bases, J shed 0 bases, and the junction held 2 bases outside the gene matches. Looked up from germline, CDR1 is SGHDN and CDR2 is FVKESK. The CDR3 reads CASGTVSTDTQYF. CDR3 sequence (DNA): TGTGCCAGCGGGACAGTTAGCACAGATACGCAGTATTTT. The full variable domain, completed using reference TRBV14 and TRBJ2-3, is EAGVTQFPSHSVIEKGQTVTLRCDPISGHDNLYWYRRVMGKEIKFLLHFVKESKQDESGMPNNRFLAERTGGTYSTLKVQPAELEDSGVYFCASGTVSTDTQYFGPGTRLTVL.

The chain is built from TRBV19 and TRBJ1-3; D call uncertain. Germline loops: CDR1 LNHDA, CDR2 SQIVND (reference sequence). V was cut by 5 bases and J by 0 bases, with 17 bases left in between. The length of the CDR3 is 17 residues. The CDR3 sequence: CASSRVRGFGSGNTIYF. The CDR3 bases are TGTGCCAGTAGTCGGGTCCGGGGATTTGGCTCTGGAAACACCATATATTTT.

This CDR3 is CASSRIGTGDNSPLHF. The CDR3 nucleotides read TGCGCCAGCAGCCGAATTGGGACAGGGGATAATTCACCCCTCCACTTT. The chain carries TRBV5-1 and TRBJ1-6, with 10 bases fitting TRBD1. The CDR3 has 16 amino acids. Germline assignment: CDR1 SGHRS and CDR2 YFSETQ. The V and J ends lost 4 bases and 5 bases, in that order; junction bases with no gene match: 6.

The chain recombines TRBV5-4 with TRBJ2-1, with TRBD2 matching 8 bases. The trim removed 0 bases at V and 0 bases at J, leaving 8 bases unmatched. Germline lookup yields CDR1 SGHNT and CDR2 YYREEE (reference sequence). CDR3 length equals 18 residues. As DNA, the CDR3 is TGTGCCAGCAGCTTGGTCCCTAGCGGGCTTATCTCCTACAATGAGCAGTTCTTC. It yields the protein CASSLVPSGLISYNEQFF.